The source of this T cell receptor (beta chain) is a study of T cells in Graves' hyperthyroidism and ophthalmopathy. Trimming took 8 bases from V and 7 from J, leaving 11 bases between them. Germline V gene sequence: CDR1 ENHRY, CDR2 SYGVKD. The CDR3 sequence is 11 residues long. TCR beta CDR3 sequences were amplified from RNA transcripts. An initial round of RT-PCR targeting the TCR CDR3 relied on the HTBI primer set. In TCRdb, the multiplex PCR reads were re-called with MiXCR into one record per CDR3 protein. This table has 480,000 or so distinct CDR3 sequences, 46% appearing once. In its sample, this clonotype was seen once.

Specimen: peripheral blood or thyroid tissue (not recorded which). The receptor was isolated from an adult woman with Graves' disease, either hyperthyroidism or ophthalmopathy (not recorded which). This chain connects TRBV10-3 to TRBJ1-2, with D uncertain. CDR3 sequence reads: CAIGNLSGYTF. For the CDR3, the DNA is TGTGCCATCGGAAACCTGAGTGGCTACACCTTC.